Presented here are 10 T cell receptor beta chains from one specimen sequenced in a study of shared clonotypes between healthy human individuals. The data were produced by immunoSEQ multiplex PCR, yet TCRdb's version contains in-frame clones alone and is incomplete. The sample consists of some 2,000,000 clones, roughly 95% of them appearing once. Naive CD8 populations comprised CD45RO-negative cells positively selected for CCR7, excluding terminally differentiated effector memory CD45RA+ cells. The sequenced sample consisted of naive CD8+ T cells sorted from blood. These receptors were collected from a man in his late teens or twenties in good health.

The chain links TRBV30 to TRBJ1-6; 7 nucleotides line up with TRBD1. The V and J ends lost 0 bases and 3 bases, in that order; junction bases with no gene match: 2. Germline CDR1 and CDR2: GTSNPN and SVGIG (reference sequence). The CDR3 runs to 15 residues. The DNA of the CDR3 is TGTGCCTGGAGTGTACAGGGGAGCTATAATTCACCCCTCCACTTT. This sequence encodes CAWSVQGSYNSPLHF.

The rearrangement uses TRBV27 and TRBJ2-5; D is perhaps TRBD1 (5 bases). The CDR3 is made up of 15 amino acids. Trimming took 6 bases from V and 5 from J, leaving 19 bases between them. In germline, CDR1 is MNHEY, CDR2 SMNVEV (reference sequence). The CDR3 nucleotides are TGTGCCAGCAGATTTCAGGGCCCCCTGGGGGAGACCCAGTACTTC. Amino acid sequence: CASRFQGPLGETQYF.

The rearrangement uses TRBV7-3 and TRBJ2-3, with D unresolved. V was trimmed by 3 bases and J by 6 bases, leaving 1 base between them. Germline V gene sequence: CDR1 SGHTA, CDR2 FQGTGA. This CDR3 is 10 amino acids long. Here the CDR3 reads CASSFDTQYF. Here the CDR3 DNA reads TGTGCCAGCAGCTTTGATACGCAGTATTTT.

The genes are TRBV6-5 and TRBJ2-2; either TRBD1 or TRBD2 may fit D (5 bases each). The CDR3 is made up of 15 amino acids. Germline CDR1 and CDR2: MNHEY and SVGAGI. V was trimmed by 2 bases and J by 7 bases, leaving 14 bases between them. CDR3 residues: CASSYGGVSGGELFF. The DNA of the CDR3 is TGTGCCAGCAGTTACGGGGGAGTGAGCGGCGGGGAGCTGTTTTTT.

This chain uses TRBV7-6 with TRBJ2-1, with 9 nucleotides matching TRBD2. The junction had 13 bases not matched to a gene; V was cut back by 6 bases and J by 4 bases. The length of the CDR3 is 17 residues. Germline V gene data show CDR1 as SGHVS and CDR2 as FNYEAQ. The CDR3 reads CASSSTPGLARYNEQFF. The CDR3 DNA reads TGTGCCAGCAGTTCAACGCCGGGACTAGCCCGTTACAATGAGCAGTTCTTC. The full variable domain, completed using reference TRBV7-6 and TRBJ2-1, is GAGVSQSPRYKVTKRGQDVALRCDPISGHVSLYWYRQALGQGPEFLTYFNYEAQQDKSGLPNDRFSAERPEGSISTLTIQRTEQRDSAMYRCASSSTPGLARYNEQFFGPGTRLTVL.

V usage is TRBV27 and J usage is TRBJ2-7, with D tentatively TRBD2 (5 bases). Germline V gene sequence: CDR1 MNHEY, CDR2 SMNVEV (reference sequence). The CDR3 runs 13 residues. The V and J ends lost 0 bases and 9 bases respectively, with 12 bases between them. The DNA of the CDR3 is TGTGCCAGCAGTTTATCCCCCGGGGTCATGCAGTACTTC. It codes for CASSLSPGVMQYF.

This chain joins TRBV9 and TRBJ2-6; tentatively, D is TRBD2 (5 bases). The CDR3 length is 15 residues. The germline V gene has CDR1 SGDLS and CDR2 YYNGEE. V was pared by 4 bases and J by 2 bases, with 10 bases between. CDR3 nucleotide sequence: TGTGCCAGCAGCCGGGATCCGCCTGGGGCCAACGTCCTGACTTTC. As protein: CASSRDPPGANVLTF.

The genes are TRBV2 and TRBJ1-5, with TRBD1 matching 8 bases. Trimming at V came to 0 bases and at J to 7 bases, leaving 20 bases not matched to a gene. This CDR3 is built from 20 residues. Germline V gives CDR1 SNHLY, CDR2 FYNNEI. CDR3 loop: CASSEAYFQGALYRGQPQHF. Here the CDR3 DNA reads TGTGCCAGCAGTGAAGCGTATTTCCAGGGGGCGCTCTACAGGGGACAGCCCCAGCATTTT.

The chain links TRBV7-9 to TRBJ2-7, with TRBD1 identical over 10 bases. The CDR3 is 15 amino acids. The germline CDR1 and CDR2 sequences are SEHNR and FQNEAQ (reference sequence). Trimming removed 11 bases from V and 1 base from J; junction bases left unmatched: 11. This chain's CDR3 is CAVGTGAYGSYEQYF. In DNA, the CDR3 is TGTGCCGTCGGGACAGGGGCTTACGGGTCCTACGAGCAGTACTTC.

This clone was observed a few times. The V gene is TRBV6-6, the J gene TRBJ1-2; D not resolved. The V end lost 6 bases, the J end lost 5 bases, and 16 bases lay between the germline ends. This CDR3 comprises 14 residues. CDR1 is MNHNY, CDR2 SVGAGI, per germline (reference sequence). CDR3 protein: CASSPTGDAYGYTF. The CDR3 DNA is TGTGCCAGCAGCCCAACTGGGGATGCTTATGGCTACACCTTC.